Here is one T cell receptor beta chain with its context. What it recognizes is unknown. The CDR3 runs 15 residues. J was trimmed by 7 bases and V by 4 bases; bases with no gene match: 10. The germline CDR1 and CDR2 sequences are MRHNA and SNTAGT. The data were taken from a study of T cells in localized non-small cell lung cancer. General study findings and limits: Adjacent lung exhibited a median of about 56 among the 100 most abundant tumor clones. A denser population of T cells in blood accompanied longer overall survival. Tumor trailed uninvolved adjacent lung in T cell clonality, which peaked there.

Libraries were prepared by immunoSEQ multiplex PCR; TCRdb keeps only in-frame clonotypes and omits some of them. The repertoire includes tens of thousands of clones, roughly 90% of them detected once, and approximately 22% sits in the top ten. Sequences were derived from peripheral blood, sampled before any cancer treatment. This sequence originates from a man between 40 and 69 years old with stage I squamous cell lung carcinoma. The chain joins TRBV6-4 to TRBJ2-1; 7 bases are a match to TRBD2. The CDR3 loop is CASSVSQGGWNEQFF. CDR3 sequence (DNA): TGTGCCAGCAGTGTCAGTCAGGGAGGGTGGAATGAGCAGTTCTTC.